This entry is about one T cell receptor beta chain. MiXCR was run by TCRdb on the RT-PCR reads, yielding one entry per CDR3 protein. The sample has around 700,000 distinct CDR3 sequences; 12% to 15% are singletons. The CDR3 totals 15 residues. V trimming: 0 bases; J trimming: 3 bases; junction bases outside the gene matches: 5. Germline assignment: CDR1 MNHEY and CDR2 SVGAGI. The sequence came from a female donor in good health, serving as a healthy control. Sequencing was done on a sample of memory CD4+ T cells from blood. The chain has TRBV6-5 and TRBJ2-7; TRBD1 matches 7 bases. For the CDR3, the DNA is TGTGCCAGCAGTTACTCCCGGGACAGAAACTACGAGCAGTACTTC. Protein: CASSYSRDRNYEQYF.